This T cell receptor beta chain is from a study of Ad26.COV2.S vaccination and SARS-CoV-2 variants. Profiling relied on immunoSEQ multiplex PCR, and the TCRdb table lists in-frame clones only, not all of them. The sample has fewer than 400,000 clones, around 83% seen once; the top ten hold 1.9%. CDR1 is SEHNR, CDR2 FQNEAQ, per germline (reference sequence). V shed 3 bases and J 5 bases; nucleotides not matched to a gene: 11. There are 16 residues in the CDR3. Documented treatment: some 20 received Ad26.COV2.S at low or high dose, single or two shots; 5 received placebo; per-sample allocation not given. Samples analyzed were those drawn on day 63 after the first vaccine or placebo injection.

This chain connects TRBV7-9 to TRBJ2-5, with 8 nucleotides matching TRBD2. The sequence derives from a person aged 18 to 65 who received the Ad26.COV2.S COVID-19 vaccine or a placebo. The material was peripheral blood, obtained in a trial of Ad26.COV2.S vaccine versus placebo. CDR3 bases: TGTGCCAGCAGCTTGTTTTGGGCGGGAGGTTTGGAGACCCAGTACTTC. It is translated as CASSLFWAGGLETQYF.